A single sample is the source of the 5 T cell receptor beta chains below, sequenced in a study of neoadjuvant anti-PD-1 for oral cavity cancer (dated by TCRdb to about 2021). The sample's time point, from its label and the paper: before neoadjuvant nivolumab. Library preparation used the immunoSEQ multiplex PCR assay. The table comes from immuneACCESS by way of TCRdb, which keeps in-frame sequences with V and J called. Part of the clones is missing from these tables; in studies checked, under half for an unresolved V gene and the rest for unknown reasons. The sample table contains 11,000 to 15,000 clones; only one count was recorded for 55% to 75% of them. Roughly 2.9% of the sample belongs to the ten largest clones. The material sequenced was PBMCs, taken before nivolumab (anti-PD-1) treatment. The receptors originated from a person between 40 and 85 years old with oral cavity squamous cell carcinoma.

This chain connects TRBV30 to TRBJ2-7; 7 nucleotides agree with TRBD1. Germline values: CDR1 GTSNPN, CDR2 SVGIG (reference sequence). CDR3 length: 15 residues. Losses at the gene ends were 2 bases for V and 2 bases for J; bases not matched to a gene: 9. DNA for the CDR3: TGTGCCTGGAGTTTACCGGACAGGAGAGCCTACGAGCAGTACTTC. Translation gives CAWSLPDRRAYEQYF.

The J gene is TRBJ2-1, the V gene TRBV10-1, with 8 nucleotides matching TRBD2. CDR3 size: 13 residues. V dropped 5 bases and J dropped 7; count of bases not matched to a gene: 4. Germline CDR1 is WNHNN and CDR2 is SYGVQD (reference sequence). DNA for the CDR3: TGCGCCAGCAGTTGGTCGGGGGGGAATGAGCAGTTCTTC. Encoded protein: CASSWSGGNEQFF.

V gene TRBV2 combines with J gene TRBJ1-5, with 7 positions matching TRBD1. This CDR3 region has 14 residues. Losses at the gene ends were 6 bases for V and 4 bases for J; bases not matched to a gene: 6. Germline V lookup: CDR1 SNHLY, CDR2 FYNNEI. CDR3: CASSPGQRNQPQHF. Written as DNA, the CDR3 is TGTGCCAGCAGCCCGGGACAGAGAAATCAGCCCCAGCATTTT.

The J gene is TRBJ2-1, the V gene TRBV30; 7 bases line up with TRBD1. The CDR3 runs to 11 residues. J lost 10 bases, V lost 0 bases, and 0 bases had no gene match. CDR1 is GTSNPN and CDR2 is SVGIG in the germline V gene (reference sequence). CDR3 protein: CAWSVGGEQFF. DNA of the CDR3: TGTGCCTGGAGTGTAGGGGGCGAGCAGTTCTTC.

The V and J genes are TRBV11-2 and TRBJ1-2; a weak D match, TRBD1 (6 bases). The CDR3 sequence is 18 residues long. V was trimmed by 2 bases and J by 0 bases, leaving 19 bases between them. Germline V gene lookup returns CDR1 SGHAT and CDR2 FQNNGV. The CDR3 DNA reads TGTGCCAGCAGCTTATTGGGGAGGGGGAGGTTAGCTAACTATGGCTACACCTTC. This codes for CASSLLGRGRLANYGYTF.